This TCR beta chain was retrieved from a study of T cells after yellow fever vaccination. Overall study results and limits: The secondary response peaked faster, at day 5 versus 15, but was weaker. Detected again after the booster were most primary-vaccination clones, at 95% to 98% CD4 and 70% to 90% CD8.

As TCR cDNA was made by 5'RACE template switching, a universal primer site and UMIs were added. TCRdb redid the calling of the 5' RACE reads with MiXCR, one entry per CDR3 protein. The sample lists about 240,000 distinct CDR3 sequences, 6.9% occurring once. Ten or more counts support this clonotype. Its antigen is not identified. The specimen comprised CD4+ T cells sorted from PBMCs, sampled 15 days after the yellow fever booster vaccination. The clonotype comes from a man between 25 and 39 years old who received the YFV17D yellow fever vaccine.

DNA of the CDR3: TGTGCCAGCAGTTCCCTCTACGAGCAGTACTTC. Translated, it gives CASSSLYEQYF. The chain joins TRBV3-1 to TRBJ2-7; no firm D call. Germline CDR1 reads LGHDT; CDR2 reads YNNKEL (reference sequence). Trimming removed 6 bases from V and 3 bases from J, with 6 bases in between. The CDR3 runs to 11 residues.